The 7 T cell receptor beta chains given below trace back to one sample, sequenced in a study of human T cells and chemical hapten exposure. The starting material, unfractionated whole blood, was used for total RNA extraction. Unique molecular identifiers were affixed to discrete cDNA molecules within the library. TCRdb re-analysed the reads in MiXCR, keeping a single row per CDR3 protein. The table has about 120,000 distinct CDR3 sequences, over 7.5% seen once. The sequenced material came from whole blood. The receptors shown here come from a human donor in good health. Some clones in this sample may be carry-over from other donors' samples.

This clonotype was seen ten or more times. The chain joins TRBV3-1 to TRBJ1-4, with D uncertain. The CDR3 loop spans 14 amino acids. The germline CDR1 and CDR2 sequences are LGHDT and YNNKEL (reference sequence). Trimming took off 4 bases at V and 5 bases at J, with 11 bases between the two ends. CDR3 sequence reads: CASSLRRNNEKLFF. The CDR3 nucleotides are TGTGCCAGCAGCCTAAGGCGGAACAATGAAAAACTGTTTTTT.

This clonotype has more than one count but fewer than ten. This chain joins TRBV27 and TRBJ2-7; D is undetermined. Germline V gene sequence: CDR1 MNHEY, CDR2 SMNVEV (reference sequence). Deletions cut 5 bases from V and 3 bases from J, with 11 bases between. There are 13 residues in the CDR3. In DNA form, the CDR3 reads TGTGCCAGCAGTATTGCCAGGAACTACGAGCAGTACTTC. The encoded protein is CASSIARNYEQYF.

The sample holds many counts of this clonotype. The chain has TRBV18 and TRBJ1-1; TRBD1 aligns across 7 bases. This CDR3 has 16 amino acids. J lost 5 bases, V lost 4 bases, and 13 bases had no gene match. The germline V gene has CDR1 KGHSH and CDR2 LQKENI. The CDR3 sequence: CASSLNRGGSGTEAFF. CDR3 sequence (DNA): TGTGCCAGCTCACTGAACAGGGGAGGGTCGGGAACTGAAGCTTTCTTT. Filled out from reference TRBV18 and TRBJ1-1, the complete variable domain reads NAGVMQNPRHLVRRRGQEARLRCSPMKGHSHVYWYRQLPEEGLKFMVYLQKENIIDESGMPKERFSAEFPKEGPSILRIQQVVRGDSAAYFCASSLNRGGSGTEAFFGQGTRLTVV.

This clonotype was observed at least ten times. J is TRBJ2-1 and V is TRBV27, with D unclear. CDR1 is MNHEY, CDR2 SMNVEV, per germline (reference sequence). Between the trimmed V and J ends, which lost 3 bases and 5 bases, there was a span of 8 bases. This CDR3 region has 13 residues. The CDR3 region has the DNA TGTGCCAGCAGTTTTAGACGAAACAATGAGCAGTTCTTC. Translating gives CASSFRRNNEQFF.

This clonotype has only a few counts. The V and J genes are TRBV6-5 and TRBJ2-5; D uncertain. Germline CDR1 and CDR2: MNHEY and SVGAGI. V dropped 0 bases and J dropped 4 bases, with 6 bases sitting between them. This CDR3 region has 13 residues. The CDR3 sequence is CASSYSVVETQYF. The CDR3 DNA reads as TGTGCCAGCAGTTACTCGGTGGTAGAGACCCAGTACTTC.

This clonotype was counted a few times. V is TRBV18 and J is TRBJ2-7; 8 bases align to TRBD1. There are 13 residues in the CDR3. CDR1 KGHSH and CDR2 LQKENI come from the germline V gene. The trim removed 3 bases at V and 6 bases at J, leaving 4 bases unmatched. CDR3 residues: CASSPTTGGEQYF. The CDR3 DNA sequence: TGTGCCAGCTCACCCACTACAGGGGGCGAGCAGTACTTC.

This clonotype was found a few times. The chain is built from TRBV29-1 and TRBJ2-1, with D perhaps matching TRBD2 (5 bases). The length of the CDR3 is 11 residues. V was clipped by 5 bases and J by 4 bases, with 6 bases between them. Germline V CDR1 and CDR2: SQVTM, ANQGSEA. CDR3 DNA: TGCAGCGTTAGAGGGTACAATGAGCAGTTCTTC. As protein: CSVRGYNEQFF.